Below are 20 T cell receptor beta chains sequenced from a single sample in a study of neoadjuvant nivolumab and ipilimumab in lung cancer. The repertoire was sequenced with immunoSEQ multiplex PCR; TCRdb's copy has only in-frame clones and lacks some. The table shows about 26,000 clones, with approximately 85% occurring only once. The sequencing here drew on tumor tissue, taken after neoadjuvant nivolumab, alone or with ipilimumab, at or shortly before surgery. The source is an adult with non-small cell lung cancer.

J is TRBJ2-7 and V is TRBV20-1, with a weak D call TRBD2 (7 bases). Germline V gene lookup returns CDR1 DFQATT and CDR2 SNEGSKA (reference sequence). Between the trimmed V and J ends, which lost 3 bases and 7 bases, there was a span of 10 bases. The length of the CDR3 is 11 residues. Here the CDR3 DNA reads TGCAGTGCTAGGGGGGGGCCAGAGCAGTACTTC. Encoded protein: CSARGGPEQYF.

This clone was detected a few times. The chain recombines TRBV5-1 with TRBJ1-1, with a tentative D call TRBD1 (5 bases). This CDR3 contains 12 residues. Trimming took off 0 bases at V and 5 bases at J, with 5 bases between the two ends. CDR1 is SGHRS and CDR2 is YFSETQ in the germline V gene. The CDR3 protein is CASSLEGTEAFF. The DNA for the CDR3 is TGCGCCAGCAGCTTGGAGGGGACTGAAGCTTTCTTT.

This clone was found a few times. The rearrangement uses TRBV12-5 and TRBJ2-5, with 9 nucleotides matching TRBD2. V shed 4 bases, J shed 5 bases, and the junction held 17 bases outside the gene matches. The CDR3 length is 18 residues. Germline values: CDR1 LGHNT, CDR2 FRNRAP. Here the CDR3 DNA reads TGTGCTAGTGGTTCCCTCACCGGGTTAGCGGGAGAGGATGAGACCCAGTACTTC. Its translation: CASGSLTGLAGEDETQYF.

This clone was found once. The CDR3 region is CASSRGGEQYF. The CDR3 region has the DNA TGTGCCAGCAGCCGGGGCGGGGAGCAGTACTTC. The chain employs TRBV5-4 and TRBJ2-7; either TRBD1 or TRBD2 may fit D (5 bases each). The CDR3 is made up of 11 amino acids. Trimming pared 4 bases from V and 7 bases from J, leaving 9 bases between. Per germline, CDR1 SGHNT and CDR2 YYREEE (reference sequence).

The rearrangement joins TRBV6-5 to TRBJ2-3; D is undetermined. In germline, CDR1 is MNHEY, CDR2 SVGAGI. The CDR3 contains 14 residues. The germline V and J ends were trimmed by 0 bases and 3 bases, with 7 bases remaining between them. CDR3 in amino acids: CASSYSRATDTQYF. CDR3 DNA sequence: TGTGCCAGCAGTTACTCGAGAGCTACAGATACGCAGTATTTT.

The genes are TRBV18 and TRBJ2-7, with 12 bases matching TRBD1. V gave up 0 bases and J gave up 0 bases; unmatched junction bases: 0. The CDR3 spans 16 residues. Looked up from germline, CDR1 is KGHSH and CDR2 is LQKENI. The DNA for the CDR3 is TGTGCCAGCTCACCACCGGGACAGGGGGCCTCCTACGAGCAGTACTTC. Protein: CASSPPGQGASYEQYF.

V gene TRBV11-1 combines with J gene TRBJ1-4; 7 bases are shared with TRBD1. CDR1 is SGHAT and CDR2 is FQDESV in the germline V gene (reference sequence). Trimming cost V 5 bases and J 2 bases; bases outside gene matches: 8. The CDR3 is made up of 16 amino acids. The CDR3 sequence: CASSPGTVGTNEKLFF. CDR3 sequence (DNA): TGTGCCAGCAGCCCGGGGACAGTTGGGACTAATGAAAAACTGTTTTTT.

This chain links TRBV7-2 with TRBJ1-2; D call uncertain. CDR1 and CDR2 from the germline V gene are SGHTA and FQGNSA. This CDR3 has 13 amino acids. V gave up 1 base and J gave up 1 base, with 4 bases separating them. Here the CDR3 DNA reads TGTGCCAGCAGCTTAGGGGGTAACTATGGCTACACCTTC. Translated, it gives CASSLGGNYGYTF.

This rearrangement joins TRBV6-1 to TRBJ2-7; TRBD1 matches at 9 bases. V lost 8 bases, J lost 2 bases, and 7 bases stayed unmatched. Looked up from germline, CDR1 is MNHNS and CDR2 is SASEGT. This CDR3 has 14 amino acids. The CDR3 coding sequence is TGTGCCAGCCAGAGGACAGGGGCTACCTACGAGCAGTACTTC. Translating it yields CASQRTGATYEQYF.

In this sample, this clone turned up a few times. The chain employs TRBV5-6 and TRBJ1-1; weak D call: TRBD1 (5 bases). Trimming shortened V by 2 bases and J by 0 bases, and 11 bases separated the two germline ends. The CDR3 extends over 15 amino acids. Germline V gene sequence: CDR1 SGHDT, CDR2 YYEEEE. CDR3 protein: CASSFNQGMNTEAFF. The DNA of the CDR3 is TGTGCCAGCAGCTTTAATCAGGGCATGAACACTGAAGCTTTCTTT. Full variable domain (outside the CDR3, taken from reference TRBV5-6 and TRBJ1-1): DAGVTQSPTHLIKTRGQQVTLRCSPKSGHDTVSWYQQALGQGPQFIFQYYEEEERQRGNFPDRFSGHQFPNYSSELNVNALLLGDSALYLCASSFNQGMNTEAFFGQGTRLTVV.

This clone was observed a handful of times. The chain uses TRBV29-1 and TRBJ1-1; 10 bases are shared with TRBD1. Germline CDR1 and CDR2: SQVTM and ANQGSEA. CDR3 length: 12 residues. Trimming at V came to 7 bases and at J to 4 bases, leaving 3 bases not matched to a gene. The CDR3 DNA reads TGCAGCGGCTGGACAGGGGGCACTGAAGCTTTCTTT. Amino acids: CSGWTGGTEAFF.

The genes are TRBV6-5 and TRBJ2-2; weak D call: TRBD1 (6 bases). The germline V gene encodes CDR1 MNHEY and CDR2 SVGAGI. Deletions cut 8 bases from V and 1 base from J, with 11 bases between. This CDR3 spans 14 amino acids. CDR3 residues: CASYRTVNTGELFF. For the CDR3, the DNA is TGTGCCAGCTACAGGACAGTGAACACCGGGGAGCTGTTTTTT.

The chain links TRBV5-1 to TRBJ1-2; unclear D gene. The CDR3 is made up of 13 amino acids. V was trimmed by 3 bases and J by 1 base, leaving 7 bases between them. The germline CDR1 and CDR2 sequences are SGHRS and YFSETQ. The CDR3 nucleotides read TGCGCCAGCAGCTCCGACAATAACTATGGCTACACCTTC. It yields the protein CASSSDNNYGYTF. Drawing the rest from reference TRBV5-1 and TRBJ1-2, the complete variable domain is KAGVTQTPRYLIKTRGQQVTLSCSPISGHRSVSWYQQTPGQGLQFLFEYFSETQRNKGNFPGRFSGRQFSNSRSEMNVSTLELGDSALYLCASSSDNNYGYTFGSGTRLTVV.

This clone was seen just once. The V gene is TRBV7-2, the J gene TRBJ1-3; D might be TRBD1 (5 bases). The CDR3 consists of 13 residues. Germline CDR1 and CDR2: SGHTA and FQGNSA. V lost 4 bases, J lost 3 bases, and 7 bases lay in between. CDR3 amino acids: CASSSGLGNTIYF. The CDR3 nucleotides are TGTGCCAGCAGCTCGGGACTTGGAAACACCATATATTTT.

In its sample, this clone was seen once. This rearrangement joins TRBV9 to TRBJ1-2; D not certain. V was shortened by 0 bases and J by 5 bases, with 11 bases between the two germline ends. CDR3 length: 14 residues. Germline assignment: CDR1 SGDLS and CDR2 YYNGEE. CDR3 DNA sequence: TGTGCCAGCAGCGTAGGAGGCAGCGGATATGGCTACACCTTC. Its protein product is CASSVGGSGYGYTF.

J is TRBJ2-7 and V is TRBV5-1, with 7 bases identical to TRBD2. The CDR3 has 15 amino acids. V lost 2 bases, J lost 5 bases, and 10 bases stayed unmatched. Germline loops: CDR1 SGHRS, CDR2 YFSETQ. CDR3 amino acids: CASSFRGSGSDEQYF. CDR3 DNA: TGCGCCAGCAGCTTTCGCGGGAGCGGTTCCGACGAGCAGTACTTC.

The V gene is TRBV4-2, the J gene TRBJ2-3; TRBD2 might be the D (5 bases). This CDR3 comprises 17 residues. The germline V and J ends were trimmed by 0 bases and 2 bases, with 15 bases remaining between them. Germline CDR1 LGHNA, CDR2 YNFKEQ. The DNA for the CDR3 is TGTGCCAGCAGCCAAGAGGACGTGGGAGCTCACACAGATACGCAGTATTTT. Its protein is CASSQEDVGAHTDTQYF.

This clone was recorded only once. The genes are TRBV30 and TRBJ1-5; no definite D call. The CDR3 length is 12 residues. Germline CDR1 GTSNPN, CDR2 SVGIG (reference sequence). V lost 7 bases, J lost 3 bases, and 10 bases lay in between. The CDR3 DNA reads TGTGCCTTATCAGGTCCCAATCAGCCCCAGCATTTT. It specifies CALSGPNQPQHF.

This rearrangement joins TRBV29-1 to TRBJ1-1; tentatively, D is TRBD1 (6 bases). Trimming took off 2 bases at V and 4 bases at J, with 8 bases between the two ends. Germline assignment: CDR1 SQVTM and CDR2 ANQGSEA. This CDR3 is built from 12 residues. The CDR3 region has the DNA TGCAGCGTTGAAAAGGGGGGCACTGAAGCTTTCTTT. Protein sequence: CSVEKGGTEAFF. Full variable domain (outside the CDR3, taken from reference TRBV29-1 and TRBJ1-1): SAVISQKPSRDICQRGTSLTIQCQVDSQVTMMFWYRQQPGQSLTLIATANQGSEATYESGFVIDKFPISRPNLTFSTLTVSNMSPEDSSIYLCSVEKGGTEAFFGQGTRLTVV.

CDR3 in amino acids: CASSLKWDTEDTQYF. The CDR3 nucleotides read TGTGCCAGCAGCTTGAAGTGGGACACTGAGGATACGCAGTATTTT. The chain links TRBV5-7 to TRBJ2-3; maybe TRBD1 (6 bases). TRBV5-7 is filed as an ORF, its function uncertain. The CDR3 is 15 amino acids. The V gene lost 1 base and the J gene lost 6 bases, with 15 bases spanning the gap.